Presented here are 30 T cell receptor beta chains from one specimen sequenced in a study of T-cell memory formation after mild COVID-19. TCRdb redid the calling of the 5' RACE reads with MiXCR, one entry per CDR3 protein. In the table there are some 450,000 distinct CDR3 sequences, roughly 20% of which are singletons. Sequencing used PBMCs or a T cell subset sorted from them (not recorded which). The receptors stem from an adult woman who had mild COVID-19 (a few samples of this study predate the infection). Cell type and time point are not known.

This clonotype occurred a few times. The chain links TRBV7-6 to TRBJ2-1; D may be TRBD2 (5 bases). Trimming removed 2 bases at V and 2 bases at J, with 16 bases between. Germline V gene sequence: CDR1 SGHVS, CDR2 FNYEAQ. The CDR3 has 17 amino acids. CDR3: CASSLPPAAYAYNEQFF. The DNA of the CDR3 is TGTGCCAGCAGCTTACCCCCAGCGGCATACGCCTACAATGAGCAGTTCTTC.

The chain carries TRBV12-3 or TRBV12-4 and TRBJ2-1; 10 bases match TRBD2. Trimming took 6 bases from V and 3 from J; bases not matched to a gene: 5. There are 15 residues in the CDR3. The DNA of the CDR3 is TGTGCCAGCAGCCGGTTAGCGGGAGGCTACAATGAGCAGTTCTTC. It codes for CASSRLAGGYNEQFF.

The CDR3 bases are TGTGCCAGCAGCTTATTCGGCAACAGTTCCCCCTACGAGCAGTACTTC. Protein sequence: CASSLFGNSSPYEQYF. J is TRBJ2-7 and V is TRBV7-2; D unclear. Germline CDR1 and CDR2: SGHTA and FQGNSA. The CDR3 totals 16 residues. Trimming left V 2 bases short and J 2 bases short, with 16 bases between.

The sample holds a few counts of this clonotype. J is TRBJ2-1 and V is TRBV27, with D uncertain. V was clipped by 6 bases and J by 10 bases, with 16 bases between them. The CDR3 is 13 amino acids. In germline, CDR1 is MNHEY, CDR2 SMNVEV (reference sequence). The CDR3 nucleotides read TGTGCCAGCAGCCCCCCCAATTCCAGGGAGCAGTTCTTC. This sequence encodes CASSPPNSREQFF.

The chain couples TRBV6-2 or TRBV6-3 to TRBJ2-7; D may match TRBD1 or TRBD2 (5 bases each). The V gene's germline CDR1 is MNHEY and CDR2 SVGEGT. Trimming cost V 5 bases and J 6 bases, with 17 bases left between them. The CDR3 extends over 14 amino acids. Here the CDR3 DNA reads TGTGCCAGCAGTGTCTCCGGGACCAGTGGCGAGCAGTACTTC. The encoded protein is CASSVSGTSGEQYF.

V is TRBV5-1 and J is TRBJ2-5; perhaps TRBD2 as D (6 bases). Trimming stripped 1 base from V and 1 base from J, with 11 bases between. The CDR3 extends over 15 amino acids. The V gene's germline CDR1 is SGHRS and CDR2 YFSETQ. The CDR3 DNA sequence: TGCGCCAGCAGCTTGCAAGGCGGGACCCAAGAGACCCAGTACTTC. Amino acids: CASSLQGGTQETQYF.

This clonotype was counted a few times. This chain uses TRBV29-1 with TRBJ2-7, with TRBD1 matching over 10 bases. Germline CDR1 SQVTM, CDR2 ANQGSEA. V trimming: 0 bases; J trimming: 2 bases; junction bases outside the gene matches: 10. The CDR3 extends over 17 amino acids. The CDR3 coding sequence is TGCAGCGTTGAAGATCGGCGGTCCGGGACAGGGGCCTACGAGCAGTACTTC. It encodes CSVEDRRSGTGAYEQYF.

The rearrangement links TRBV14 to TRBJ2-1; TRBD2 agrees at 9 bases. Germline V gene lookup returns CDR1 SGHDN and CDR2 FVKESK. The CDR3 runs 15 residues. With V trimmed by 4 bases and J by 9 bases, 10 bases remained unmatched. CDR3 loop: CASSPLASGTIEQFF. CDR3 DNA sequence: TGTGCCAGCAGCCCCCTGGCTAGCGGGACCATTGAGCAGTTCTTC.

This clonotype was seen a handful of times. The chain carries TRBV7-8 and TRBJ2-3; D might be TRBD1 (6 bases). Germline V CDR1 and CDR2: SGHVS, FQNEAQ. The CDR3 has 15 residues. The V end was cut by 3 bases, the J end by 2 bases, with 12 bases between. The CDR3, as DNA: TGTGCCAGCAGCTTCCGGGCAGGGGACACAGATACGCAGTATTTT. This sequence encodes CASSFRAGDTDTQYF.

This chain uses TRBV11-3 with TRBJ2-1, with 14 nucleotides matching TRBD2. The CDR3 loop spans 16 amino acids. V was clipped by 5 bases and J by 5 bases; unmatched bases: 5. Germline CDR1 and CDR2: SGHNT and YENEEA. Here the CDR3 reads CASSPGLAGANNEQFF. CDR3 nucleotide sequence: TGTGCCAGCAGCCCGGGACTAGCGGGGGCAAACAATGAGCAGTTCTTC. Together with reference TRBV11-3 and TRBJ2-1, the CDR3 gives the full variable domain: EAGVVQSPRYKIIEKKQPVAFWCNPISGHNTLYWYLQNLGQGPELLIRYENEEAVDDSQLPKDRFSAERLKGVDSTLKIQPAELGDSAVYLCASSPGLAGANNEQFFGPGTRLTVL.

CDR3 nucleotides: TGTGCCAGCAAAGGACCTCATAAGGATGAGCAGTTCTTC. As protein: CASKGPHKDEQFF. This chain joins TRBV12-3 or TRBV12-4 and TRBJ2-1, with D unclear. This CDR3 has 13 amino acids. Trimming removed 7 bases at V and 8 bases at J, with 15 bases between.

This clonotype has just a few counts. The genes are TRBV6-2 or TRBV6-3 and TRBJ2-3, with 7 bases lining up with TRBD1. Germline CDR1 is MNHEY and CDR2 is SVGEGT. The CDR3 loop spans 18 amino acids. V lost 6 bases to trimming and J lost 0 bases; unmatched junction nucleotides: 15. CDR3 coding DNA: TGTGCCAGCAGCCCGGACAGGCCCCTAAGGGATAGCACAGATACGCAGTATTTT. Translated, it gives CASSPDRPLRDSTDTQYF.

This clonotype showed up many times. The chain couples TRBV6-2 or TRBV6-3 to TRBJ2-7; D gene ambiguous. The germline CDR1 and CDR2 sequences are MNHEY and SVGEGT. This CDR3 has 17 residues. The V end lost 0 bases, the J end lost 4 bases, and 19 bases lay between the germline ends. CDR3 loop: CASSYSQGRWARYEQYF. CDR3 in DNA: TGTGCCAGCAGTTACTCTCAAGGCCGTTGGGCTAGGTACGAGCAGTACTTC.

The CDR3 protein is CATSTRAKGADTQYF. The CDR3 coding sequence is TGTGCCACCAGCACCCGAGCAAAGGGGGCTGATACGCAGTATTTT. This rearrangement joins TRBV15 to TRBJ2-3, with TRBD1 matching over 7 bases. The CDR3 loop spans 15 amino acids. From germline, CDR1 is LNHNV and CDR2 YYDKDF (reference sequence). The J segment lost 6 bases and the V segment lost 4 bases, leaving 10 bases of the junction unmatched.

The genes are TRBV9 and TRBJ2-1; 9 positions agree with TRBD2. Germline V CDR1 and CDR2: SGDLS, YYNGEE. With V trimmed by 1 base and J by 5 bases, 4 bases remained unmatched. The CDR3 runs 15 residues. The CDR3 loop reads CASSVIAGADNEQFF. The CDR3 DNA follows: TGTGCCAGCAGCGTAATAGCGGGGGCCGACAATGAGCAGTTCTTC.

The chain combines TRBV13 with TRBJ2-7, with TRBD1 matching over 9 bases. Germline loops: CDR1 PRHDT, CDR2 FYEKMQ (reference sequence). CDR3 length: 15 residues. V lost 4 bases to trimming and J lost 4 bases; unmatched junction nucleotides: 8. The CDR3 region has the DNA TGTGCCAGCAGCTCTCGAGGGACAGGGTCGTACGAGCAGTACTTC. Translation gives CASSSRGTGSYEQYF.

This clonotype appeared a few times. The chain links TRBV5-6 to TRBJ2-1; D possibly corresponds to TRBD1 (6 bases). Germline CDR1 reads SGHDT; CDR2 reads YYEEEE. Trimming removed 4 bases from V and 10 bases from J, with 12 bases in between. The CDR3 is 12 residues long. In DNA form, the CDR3 reads TGTGCCAGCAGCCCAGGGGTCCTGGAGCAGTTCTTC. Translation: CASSPGVLEQFF. Using reference TRBV5-6 and TRBJ2-1 for the parts outside the CDR3, the full variable domain is DAGVTQSPTHLIKTRGQQVTLRCSPKSGHDTVSWYQQALGQGPQFIFQYYEEEERQRGNFPDRFSGHQFPNYSSELNVNALLLGDSALYLCASSPGVLEQFFGPGTRLTVL.

The chain links TRBV28 to TRBJ2-3; D uncertain. CDR3 size: 11 residues. The V gene lost 6 bases and the J gene lost 4 bases, with 5 bases spanning the gap. Germline V gene sequence: CDR1 MDHEN, CDR2 SYDVKM. CDR3 sequence (DNA): TGTGCCAGCAGGCGGTCAGATACGCAGTATTTT. Amino acids: CASRRSDTQYF.

V and J are TRBV5-1 and TRBJ1-1; unclear D gene. CDR1 and CDR2 from the germline V gene are SGHRS and YFSETQ. The CDR3 is 15 residues long. V gave up 4 bases and J gave up 1 base, with 14 bases separating them. CDR3 nucleotides: TGCGCCAGCAGCCGCAACCCCTTCACGAACACTGAAGCTTTCTTT. Its translation: CASSRNPFTNTEAFF.

In its sample, this clonotype was seen many times. V usage is TRBV27 and J usage is TRBJ2-7; no firm D call. Germline loops: CDR1 MNHEY, CDR2 SMNVEV (reference sequence). CDR3 length equals 13 residues. Between the trimmed V and J ends, which lost 3 bases and 0 bases, there was a span of 6 bases. The CDR3 sequence is CASSLTVSYEQYF. In DNA, the CDR3 is TGTGCCAGCAGTTTGACTGTCTCCTACGAGCAGTACTTC.

This clonotype has a handful of counts. The V gene is TRBV29-1, the J gene TRBJ1-2; D remains ambiguous. Deletions cut 4 bases from V and 2 bases from J, with 5 bases between. This CDR3 spans 11 amino acids. Germline CDR1 reads SQVTM; CDR2 reads ANQGSEA. CDR3 in DNA: TGCAGCGTTGCGGGGAACTATGGCTACACCTTC. Its translation: CSVAGNYGYTF. The whole variable domain, remainder taken from reference TRBV29-1 and TRBJ1-2, is SAVISQKPSRDICQRGTSLTIQCQVDSQVTMMFWYRQQPGQSLTLIATANQGSEATYESGFVIDKFPISRPNLTFSTLTVSNMSPEDSSIYLCSVAGNYGYTFGSGTRLTVV.

This clonotype occurred a few times. The gene calls are TRBV6-5 and TRBJ2-1, with a weak D call TRBD2 (5 bases). There are 16 residues in the CDR3. The germline V gene encodes CDR1 MNHEY and CDR2 SVGAGI. Trimming removed 4 bases at V and 4 bases at J, with 17 bases between. CDR3 sequence: CASSSQTRGVYNEQFF. Here the CDR3 DNA reads TGTGCCAGCAGTTCCCAAACTAGAGGAGTTTACAATGAGCAGTTCTTC.

The chain employs TRBV12-3 or TRBV12-4 and TRBJ2-1; 12 bases agree with TRBD2. CDR3 length: 17 amino acids. With 2 bases clipped from V and 5 bases from J, the junction kept 7 bases outside the gene matches. The CDR3 here is CASSLRTSGVLNNEQFF. CDR3 DNA sequence: TGTGCCAGCAGTTTAAGGACTAGCGGGGTATTAAACAATGAGCAGTTCTTC.

The chain employs TRBV27 and TRBJ2-1; 8 bases agree with TRBD2. Germline CDR1 is MNHEY and CDR2 is SMNVEV (reference sequence). The CDR3 is made up of 16 amino acids. The V segment lost 1 base and the J segment 7 bases; nucleotides outside the gene matches: 9. DNA for the CDR3: TGTGCCAGCAGTTTATTCGCGGGACTAGTGGGTAATGAGCAGTTCTTC. It translates to CASSLFAGLVGNEQFF.

V usage is TRBV5-5 and J usage is TRBJ2-7, with 11 bases matching TRBD2. This CDR3 is built from 15 residues. V lost 1 base to trimming and J lost 7 bases; unmatched junction nucleotides: 7. Germline V gives CDR1 SGHKS, CDR2 YYEKEE (reference sequence). CDR3 residues: CASSLISGGAGEQYF. The CDR3 DNA follows: TGTGCCAGCAGCTTGATTAGCGGGGGGGCTGGGGAGCAGTACTTC.

The chain couples TRBV7-9 to TRBJ2-3; D gene uncertain. Germline V gene lookup returns CDR1 SEHNR and CDR2 FQNEAQ (reference sequence). The germline V and J ends were trimmed by 5 bases and 1 base, with 10 bases remaining between them. This CDR3 contains 14 residues. The CDR3 sequence: CASSHLTRTDTQYF. Written as DNA, the CDR3 is TGTGCCAGCAGCCACCTCACGCGCACAGATACGCAGTATTTT.

The chain uses TRBV4-1 and TRBJ2-1; D call uncertain. The CDR3 has 12 residues. Germline CDR1 is MGHRA and CDR2 is YSYEKL. Between the trimmed V and J ends, which lost 6 bases and 8 bases, there was a span of 11 bases. The CDR3 bases are TGCGCCAGCAGTTGGAGTCGGGATGAGCAGTTCTTC. It is translated as CASSWSRDEQFF.

The CDR3, as DNA: TGTGCCAGCAGCACCGGGACAGGCCGTTTGTACTTC. Amino acids: CASSTGTGRLYF. The chain recombines TRBV9 with TRBJ2-5, with TRBD1 identical over 8 bases. Trimming cost V 4 bases and J 13 bases; bases outside gene matches: 9. CDR3 length: 12 amino acids. Per the germline V gene, CDR1 is SGDLS and CDR2 is YYNGEE.

CDR3 protein: CASSPGTSFSDTQYF. The CDR3 DNA sequence: TGTGCCAGCAGCCCCGGGACTAGCTTCTCAGATACGCAGTATTTT. The chain links TRBV7-2 to TRBJ2-3, with 9 bases matching TRBD2. This CDR3 has 15 residues. The germline V gene encodes CDR1 SGHTA and CDR2 FQGNSA. Losses at the gene ends were 5 bases for V and 4 bases for J; bases not matched to a gene: 7.

This clonotype occurred many times. The chain links TRBV9 to TRBJ1-1; no firm D call. The CDR3 extends over 14 amino acids. The V end lost 0 bases, the J end lost 1 base, and 7 bases lay between the germline ends. The germline CDR1 and CDR2 sequences are SGDLS and YYNGEE. In DNA, the CDR3 is TGTGCCAGCAGCGTAGGAGGCACGAACACTGAAGCTTTCTTT. As protein: CASSVGGTNTEAFF.